This TCR beta chain was found in a study of T cells expressing NK-cell markers. Study-wide background: Most of the eight sequenced donors tested HCMV-seropositive; one tested seronegative.

TCRdb reprocessed the 5' RACE reads and reports one entry per CDR3 protein, with no DNA. Its clone listing holds 400,000 to 500,000 distinct CDR3 sequences. The sequencing input was blood T cells: a sorted CD56 or NKG2C T cell subset, CD4+ or CD8+ T cells, or bulk PBMC T cells (not recorded which). This TCR was sampled from a woman between 18 and 69 years old in good health.

CDR3 in amino acids: CASREGHTEAFF. The rearrangement joins TRBV10-2 to TRBJ1-1. From germline, CDR1 is WSHSY and CDR2 SAAADI. The CDR3 has 12 amino acids.